Listed below are T cell receptor beta chains from one sample, sequenced in a study of beta chain features in type 1 diabetes. This table comes from immunoSEQ multiplex PCR, and its TCRdb copy is limited to in-frame clones, with some not included. The sample includes around 500,000 clones, 11% of them seen just once. Sequencing was carried out using naive CD4+ T cells from blood. All receptors derive from a young woman in good health. The CDR3 runs from the conserved cysteine through the conserved F or W. The order of the fields is clone size, V gene, J gene, D gene, CDR3 DNA, CDR3 protein. A D gene is named only where the DNA matches it firmly. Clone size, where shown, is once, few, many, or a class for clones that have expanded.

>few|TRBV29-1|TRBJ1-1|TRBD1
TGCAGCGTTAGGACAGGCACTGAAGCTTTCTTT
CSVRTGTEAFF
>.|TRBV27|TRBJ2-3|TRBD2
TGTGCCAGCAGTCCCTCTAGCGGGGGGCACACAGATACGCAGTATTTT
CASSPSSGGHTDTQYF
>few|TRBV19|TRBJ1-5|.
TGTGCCAGTAGTGAGGGTGAGCCCCAGCATTTT
CASSEGEPQHF
>few|TRBV5-6|TRBJ2-3|.
TGTGCCAGCAGCTTCACGAGTTATACGCAGTATTTT
CASSFTSYTQYF
>.|TRBV27|TRBJ2-3|.
TGTGCCAGCAGTTCCGTAGGGCGGGTCAGCACAGATACGCAGTATTTT
CASSSVGRVSTDTQYF
>.|TRBV29-1|TRBJ2-7|TRBD2
TGCAGCGTTTACACCGGGACTAGCGGGAGTCGGCAGTACTTC
CSVYTGTSGSRQYF
>few|TRBV29-1|TRBJ2-5|TRBD1
TGCAGCGCCCGACAGGGGGCGGAGACCCAGTACTTC
CSARQGAETQYF
>few|TRBV18|TRBJ2-5|.
TGTGCCAGCTCACCCCCCTCCCAAGAGACCCAGTACTTC
CASSPPSQETQYF
>few|TRBV7-2|TRBJ1-1|TRBD1
TGTGCCAGCAGCTTAAGTCCAGGGGGCGTTGGCACTGAAGCTTTCTTT
CASSLSPGGVGTEAFF
>.|TRBV5-1|TRBJ2-3|.
TGCGCCAGCAGCTTGGCGGGACTCACCACAGATACGCAGTATTTT
CASSLAGLTTDTQYF
>few|TRBV7-2|TRBJ2-3|.
TGTGCCAGCAGCTTGGAGGGGGCGACGACTGGTACGCAGTATTTT
CASSLEGATTGTQYF
>.|TRBV27|TRBJ2-3|TRBD2
TGTGCCAGCAGTTCGGGCCGGGGGGTGGTAGATACGCAGTATTTT
CASSSGRGVVDTQYF
>.|TRBV5-4|TRBJ2-3|.
TGTGCCAGCAGCGTCGGACTTAGCACAGATACGCAGTATTTT
CASSVGLSTDTQYF
>few|TRBV10-3|TRBJ2-1|.
TGTGCCATCAGTGACAGCAAAAGCTCCTACAATGAGCAGTTCTTC
CAISDSKSSYNEQFF
>few|TRBV7-2|TRBJ2-1|.
TGTGCCAGCAGCTTAGCGGCGTCCTACAATGAGCAGTTCTTC
CASSLAASYNEQFF
>few|TRBV28|TRBJ1-2|.
TGTGCCAGCAGTTTGCCGGGCAGGAGCGACGCTGGCTACACCTTC
CASSLPGRSDAGYTF
>few|TRBV21-1|TRBJ2-6|.
TGTGCCAGCAGCAAAGAAGAGGGACAGATCGTCTCTGGGGCCAACGTCCTGACTTTC
CASSKEEGQIVSGANVLTF
>few|TRBV11-1|TRBJ2-2|TRBD1
TGTGCCAGCAGGGAGAGGGGGCACACCGGGGAGCTGTTTTTT
CASRERGHTGELFF
>.|TRBV7-3|TRBJ1-1|.
TGTGCCAGCAGCCTGACAGGGAACACTGAAGCTTTCTTT
CASSLTGNTEAFF
>.|TRBV25-1|TRBJ1-4|.
TGTGCCAGCAGTGACCTCTTTGACAGGTTAAATGAAAAACTGTTTTTT
CASSDLFDRLNEKLFF
>.|TRBV7-9|TRBJ2-1|.
TGTGCCAGCAGCTTAGGACTAGGGGGTGAGCAGTTCTTC
CASSLGLGGEQFF
>few|TRBV27|TRBJ2-2|.
TGTGCCAGCAGTTTGCGCACCGGGGAGCTGTTTTTT
CASSLRTGELFF
>few|TRBV7-9|TRBJ2-2|TRBD1
TGTGCCAGCAGGTCCCTTGGGACAGGGGGCACCGGGGAGCTGTTTTTT
CASRSLGTGGTGELFF
>few|TRBV14|TRBJ1-2|.
TGTGCCAGCAGCCTTTCCCGTATGCGAGGGGGCTACACCTTC
CASSLSRMRGGYTF
>few|TRBV5-4|TRBJ2-1|.
TGTGCCAGCAGCTTGGCCGGCAGGGTGAATGAGCAGTTCTTC
CASSLAGRVNEQFF
>.|TRBV4-1|TRBJ2-5|TRBD1
TGCGCCAGCAGCCAAGATGGGGACAGGGGACCGGAGACCCAGTACTTC
CASSQDGDRGPETQYF
>.|TRBV29-1|TRBJ2-1|TRBD2
TGCAGCGTTGTCAGGTGGGAGGGGTACAATGAGCAGTTCTTC
CSVVRWEGYNEQFF
>.|TRBV7-3|TRBJ2-5|TRBD2
TGTGCCAGCAGCTTAATGGGAGGGGAAGAGACCCAGTACTTC
CASSLMGGEETQYF
>.|TRBV2|TRBJ2-5|.
TGTGCCAGCAGTACCGGGACTGAAGAGACCCAGTACTTC
CASSTGTEETQYF
>.|TRBV2|TRBJ2-2|TRBD2
TGTGCCAGTAGCGGGAGGGGCACCGGGGAGCTGTTTTTT
CASSGRGTGELFF
>few|TRBV19|TRBJ2-5|TRBD1
TGTGCCAGTAGTATTAGACTGACAGGGGGACAAGAGACCCAGTACTTC
CASSIRLTGGQETQYF
>.|TRBV4-2|TRBJ2-3|TRBD2
TGTGCCAGCAGCCAAGATCCCGGGCTAGCGGGAGATACGCAGTATTTT
CASSQDPGLAGDTQYF
>few|TRBV11-2|TRBJ2-3|TRBD2
TGTGCCAGCAGCCCTAGCGGGAGTATGGCAGATACGCAGTATTTT
CASSPSGSMADTQYF
>few|TRBV20-1|TRBJ1-1|.
TGCAGTGCCAGGGAGAACACTGAAGCTTTCTTT
CSARENTEAFF
>.|TRBV27|TRBJ2-7|.
TGTGCCAGCAGTTTACGGCAGGGAAGCCACGAGCAGTACTTC
CASSLRQGSHEQYF
>.|TRBV7-2|TRBJ2-3|TRBD2
TGTGCCAGCAGTAGACTAGCTGGCACAGATACGCAGTATTTT
CASSRLAGTDTQYF
>few|TRBV7-9|TRBJ2-1|TRBD2
TGTGCCAGTCTTTTCCGGGTTACGGGAGGACCCTTAGTAGGTGAGCAGTTCTTC
CASLFRVTGGPLVGEQFF
>few|TRBV4-2|TRBJ2-1|.
TGTGCCAGCAGCCAAGATTCCCGAGAGCAGTTCTTC
CASSQDSREQFF
>.|TRBV4-1|TRBJ2-5|TRBD1
TGCGCCAGCAGCCAATACGGGACAGGGGAAGAGACCCAGTACTTC
CASSQYGTGEETQYF
>.|TRBV5-6|TRBJ2-3|.
TGTGCCAGCAGCTTGGGTGCTCTTAACACAGATACGCAGTATTTT
CASSLGALNTDTQYF
>.|TRBV14|TRBJ1-1|.
TGTGCCAGCAGCCTTAGACACAACACTGAAGCTTTCTTT
CASSLRHNTEAFF